Detailed here is one T cell receptor (beta chain). The antigen is not known. The CDR3 has 15 residues. Germline V gene lookup returns CDR1 SGHVS and CDR2 FNYEAQ. J lost 6 bases, V lost 3 bases, and 3 bases had no gene match. The record originates from a study of cytomegalovirus exposure and HLA in healthy donors. For the study at large: When 398 donors were genotyped, around 77% of them were found to fall in the Caucasian-associated ancestry cluster. Study outcomes and limitations: In an earlier analysis, about 87% or about 30%: the productive usage of most TCR beta V segments. HLA allele associations emerged for about 18,000 TCR beta sequences in a later analysis, at 0.05 false discovery rate. The classifier reportedly diagnosed cytomegalovirus status with high sensitivity and specificity.

It was with 60 Vbeta and 13 Jbeta primers that the PCR ran. Sequenced by immunoSEQ multiplex PCR; TCRdb stores in-frame clones only, minus some. The profile shows 100,000 to 150,000 clones, over 60% of them singletons. The clonotype comes from a human donor in good health. The V call is TRBV7-6, the J call TRBJ2-1; 12 bases are a match to TRBD2. Sequencing was done on a sample of PBMCs. The DNA of the CDR3 is TGTGCCAGCAGCTTTCTAGCGGGAGGGCCCAATGAGCAGTTCTTC. Its translation: CASSFLAGGPNEQFF.